One sample yielded the 14 T cell receptor beta chains listed below, sequenced in a study of blood T cell repertoires in COVID-19. Profiling relied on immunoSEQ multiplex PCR, and the TCRdb table lists in-frame clones only, not all of them. The sample consists of roughly 100,000 clones, about 86% of them appearing once. Sequences were obtained from peripheral blood. The receptors come from a human donor in a cohort sampled during active COVID-19.

The chain couples TRBV6-5 to TRBJ2-7; D ambiguous. From germline, CDR1 is MNHEY and CDR2 SVGAGI. The CDR3 has 12 residues. The ends were cut back, 11 bases at V and 2 bases at J, with 13 bases in the middle. The DNA for the CDR3 is TGTGCCGCCTCGGCAGGAACCTACGAGCAGTACTTC. Encoded protein: CAASAGTYEQYF.

Here the CDR3 reads CASSLGGGGANVLTF. CDR3 DNA sequence: TGCGCCAGCAGCTTGGGGGGGGGAGGGGCCAACGTCCTGACTTTC. The J gene is TRBJ2-6, the V gene TRBV5-1; 7 bases map to TRBD2. The CDR3 is 15 residues long. Looked up from germline, CDR1 is SGHRS and CDR2 is YFSETQ. V gave up 0 bases and J gave up 4 bases; unmatched junction bases: 1.

The rearrangement links TRBV3-1 (or the pseudogene TRBV3-2) to TRBJ2-7; D is unresolved. The germline gives CDR1 LGHDT, CDR2 YNNKEL (reference sequence). The CDR3 runs 14 residues. Trimming took off 4 bases at V and 4 bases at J, with 14 bases between the two ends. CDR3 in amino acids: CASSPLPGPYEQYF. In nucleotides, the CDR3 is TGTGCCAGCAGCCCGCTGCCAGGTCCTTACGAGCAGTACTTC.

This chain links TRBV5-6 with TRBJ1-2; D is perhaps TRBD1 (6 bases). CDR1 is SGHDT and CDR2 is YYEEEE in the germline V gene. The CDR3 is 14 amino acids. V was pared by 6 bases and J by 4 bases, with 16 bases between. The CDR3 DNA reads TGTGCCAGCACCTACGGGGGGCAGGTCTATGGCTACACCTTC. It is translated as CASTYGGQVYGYTF.

The chain employs TRBV12-3 or TRBV12-4 and TRBJ1-6; 7 bases align to TRBD1. The J segment lost 10 bases and the V segment lost 6 bases, leaving 6 bases of the junction unmatched. This CDR3 contains 13 residues. CDR3 amino acids: CASRVTGSSPLHF. CDR3 coding DNA: TGTGCCAGCAGAGTGACAGGGAGCTCACCCCTCCACTTT.

In its sample, this clone was seen a few times. The chain combines TRBV7-9 with TRBJ1-1; a weak D match, TRBD1 (6 bases). The CDR3 loop spans 14 amino acids. The germline V and J ends were trimmed by 6 bases and 9 bases, with 20 bases remaining between them. CDR1 is SEHNR and CDR2 is FQNEAQ in the germline V gene (reference sequence). CDR3 region: CASRRTVFDFQAFF. CDR3 DNA: TGTGCCAGCAGGAGGACAGTCTTTGACTTCCAAGCTTTCTTT.

The chain recombines TRBV13 with TRBJ2-7, with D tentatively TRBD2 (5 bases). Per germline, CDR1 PRHDT and CDR2 FYEKMQ (reference sequence). This CDR3 has 14 amino acids. V lost 1 base to trimming and J lost 4 bases, with 11 bases between them. CDR3 sequence (DNA): TGTGCCAGCAGCTTAGAGAGGGCTTCGTACGAGCAGTACTTC. The encoded protein is CASSLERASYEQYF.

The rearrangement joins TRBV7-2 to TRBJ2-1, with 8 nucleotides matching TRBD2. V was pared by 2 bases and J by 3 bases, with 3 bases of the junction left unmatched. The length of the CDR3 is 15 residues. In germline, CDR1 is SGHTA, CDR2 FQGNSA. The CDR3 loop reads CASSLMAGGYNEQFF. For the CDR3, the DNA is TGTGCCAGCAGCTTAATGGCGGGGGGCTACAATGAGCAGTTCTTC.

This clone was picked up a small number of times. The rearrangement uses TRBV7-9 and TRBJ1-2, with 8 bases aligning to TRBD1. The CDR3 consists of 14 residues. V gave up 4 bases and J gave up 7 bases; unmatched junction bases: 8. Germline CDR1 SEHNR, CDR2 FQNEAQ (reference sequence). The CDR3 protein is CASSSTGASLGYTF. The CDR3 DNA sequence: TGTGCCAGCAGCTCGACAGGGGCTAGTCTTGGCTACACCTTC.

The genes are TRBV11-2 and TRBJ2-5, with D uncertain. The CDR3 has 12 amino acids. Trimming shortened V by 1 base and J by 3 bases, and 3 bases separated the two germline ends. Germline CDR1 and CDR2: SGHAT and FQNNGV. The CDR3 region is CASSLVEETQYF. The CDR3 nucleotides are TGTGCCAGCAGCTTAGTCGAAGAGACCCAGTACTTC. Supplemented by reference TRBV11-2 and TRBJ2-5, the full variable domain reads EAGVAQSPRYKIIEKRQSVAFWCNPISGHATLYWYQQILGQGPKLLIQFQNNGVVDDSQLPKDRFSAERLKGVDSTLKIQPAKLEDSAVYLCASSLVEETQYFGPGTRLLVL.

V and J are TRBV28 and TRBJ2-3; 9 bases are shared with TRBD2. This CDR3 comprises 18 residues. CDR1 is MDHEN, CDR2 SYDVKM, per germline. V trimming: 6 bases; J trimming: 0 bases; junction bases outside the gene matches: 13. The DNA of the CDR3 is TGTGCCAGCAGGCAGGGGGGCAGGAGCGGGAGGAGCACAGATACGCAGTATTTT. This encodes CASRQGGRSGRSTDTQYF.

The chain links TRBV28 to TRBJ1-2; the D is unclear. Trimming pared 2 bases from V and 7 bases from J, leaving 17 bases between. Germline assignment: CDR1 MDHEN and CDR2 SYDVKM. The length of the CDR3 is 15 residues. CDR3 sequence reads: CASSLPTRRVLGYTF. CDR3 bases: TGTGCCAGCAGTTTACCTACGCGACGGGTCCTTGGCTACACCTTC.

The chain recombines TRBV7-2 with TRBJ2-1; D perhaps matches TRBD1 (6 bases). The CDR3 runs to 14 residues. V was cut by 1 base and J by 7 bases, with 11 bases left in between. From germline, CDR1 is SGHTA and CDR2 FQGNSA. The CDR3 sequence: CASSLDRARNEQFF. CDR3 coding DNA: TGTGCCAGCAGCTTAGACAGGGCAAGGAATGAGCAGTTCTTC.

This chain connects TRBV19 to TRBJ2-7; possibly TRBD2 for D (5 bases). Trimming pared 1 base from V and 3 bases from J, leaving 13 bases between. This CDR3 region has 15 residues. CDR1 is LNHDA, CDR2 SQIVND, per germline (reference sequence). This CDR3 reads CASSIGSPGGYEQYF. The CDR3 coding sequence is TGTGCCAGTAGTATAGGGTCCCCAGGAGGCTACGAGCAGTACTTC.